Below, 12 T cell receptor beta chains from the same sample are listed, as sequenced in a study of blood T cells in healthy people across ages. A second roughly 6 to 11 cycle PCR used barcoded and J-beta primers. One entry per CDR3 protein, called by TCRdb with MiXCR from the 5' RACE reads. The repertoire holds around 750,000 distinct CDR3 sequences, with about 53% as singletons. The sequencing sample was made of blood. Receptors originate from a man at least 80 years old in good health.

The rearrangement links TRBV2 to TRBJ2-6, with TRBD1 matching 7 bases. The CDR3 has 19 amino acids. Germline CDR1 and CDR2: SNHLY and FYNNEI. After removal of 3 bases from V and 0 bases from J, the junction contained 11 bases not matched to a gene. The CDR3 is CASSDRPRGIISGANVLTF. The DNA of the CDR3 is TGTGCCAGCAGTGATAGACCCAGGGGGATAATCTCTGGGGCCAACGTCCTGACTTTC.

With respect to this clonotype: One end of the junction is discordant with germline, which a read error may explain. This chain uses TRBV7-9 with TRBJ2-1; unclear D gene. The CDR3 is 15 amino acids. Germline V CDR1 and CDR2: SEHNR, FQNEAQ (reference sequence). This chain's CDR3 is CASSLPELSYNEQFF. The CDR3 region has the DNA TGTGCCAGTAGCTTACCAGAACTCTCCTACAATGAGCAGTTCTTC.

The J gene is TRBJ2-2, the V gene TRBV20-1; D not resolved. The length of the CDR3 is 16 residues. Germline assignment: CDR1 DFQATT and CDR2 SNEGSKA (reference sequence). V was pared by 0 bases and J by 0 bases, with 11 bases between. The CDR3 region is CSARDPSAANTGELFF. CDR3 DNA sequence: TGCAGTGCTAGAGATCCCAGCGCCGCGAACACCGGGGAGCTGTTTTTT.

The chain uses TRBV7-9 and TRBJ2-5; 11 nucleotides align to TRBD1. With 6 bases clipped from V and 11 bases from J, the junction kept 14 bases outside the gene matches. The CDR3 is made up of 15 amino acids. Germline CDR1 SEHNR, CDR2 FQNEAQ (reference sequence). CDR3 nucleotides: TGTGCCAGCAGATCCTCCGGACAGGGGGCTGGGGAGCAGTACTTC. Translated, it gives CASRSSGQGAGEQYF.

The gene calls are TRBV7-2 and TRBJ2-5; 8 bases are a match to TRBD1. The germline CDR1 and CDR2 sequences are SGHTA and FQGNSA. The CDR3 is 15 residues long. The ends lost 3 bases at V and 5 bases at J; junction bases unmatched: 8. As DNA, the CDR3 is TGTGCCAGCAGCTTTCTCGGACAGGGTGGGGAGACCCAGTACTTC. Translating gives CASSFLGQGGETQYF.

J is TRBJ2-6 and V is TRBV24-1; D might be TRBD1 (6 bases). The CDR3 contains 18 residues. The V gene's germline CDR1 is KGHDR and CDR2 SFDVKD. The ends were cut back, 4 bases at V and 3 bases at J, with 18 bases in the middle. CDR3 in amino acids: CATSDPRGSLDGANVLTF. CDR3 sequence (DNA): TGTGCCACCAGTGACCCCAGGGGTAGCTTAGATGGGGCCAACGTCCTGACTTTC.

This clonotype was seen a few times. J is TRBJ2-1 and V is TRBV5-1; TRBD2 matches 11 bases. The CDR3 is made up of 17 amino acids. V dropped 1 base and J dropped 8; count of bases not matched to a gene: 11. From germline, CDR1 is SGHRS and CDR2 YFSETQ. CDR3 amino acids: CASSLRVASGRIYEQFF. For the CDR3, the DNA is TGCGCCAGCAGCTTGAGGGTCGCTAGCGGGAGGATCTATGAGCAGTTCTTC.

This chain links TRBV6-6 with TRBJ1-2; 8 bases agree with TRBD1. Germline V CDR1 and CDR2: MNHNY, SVGAGI (reference sequence). The CDR3 runs to 14 residues. Trimming removed 8 bases from V and 1 base from J; junction bases left unmatched: 6. The CDR3 bases are TGTGCCAGCCACGACAGGGGTCGTAACTATGGCTACACCTTC. It specifies CASHDRGRNYGYTF.

The chain uses TRBV24-1 and TRBJ1-4; TRBD1 agrees at 8 bases. The V gene's germline CDR1 is KGHDR and CDR2 SFDVKD. V lost 4 bases to trimming and J lost 1 base; unmatched junction nucleotides: 10. This CDR3 contains 18 residues. CDR3: CATSDYRTGPETNEKLFF. CDR3 DNA: TGTGCCACCAGTGACTACCGGACAGGGCCGGAAACTAATGAAAAACTGTTTTTT.

The gene calls are TRBV24-1 and TRBJ2-7, with 8 nucleotides matching TRBD1. Losses at the gene ends were 3 bases for V and 3 bases for J; bases not matched to a gene: 6. The V gene's germline CDR1 is KGHDR and CDR2 SFDVKD. The CDR3 spans 15 residues. The CDR3 DNA sequence: TGTGCCACCAGTGATGTAGGACAGGGAGGCTACGAGCAGTACTTC. Translating it yields CATSDVGQGGYEQYF.

This clonotype has more than one count but fewer than ten. The chain is built from TRBV6-4 and TRBJ1-6, with D hard to call. The germline V and J ends were trimmed by 6 bases and 7 bases, with 13 bases remaining between them. Germline-derived CDR1 and CDR2 are MRHNA and SNTAGT. The CDR3 sequence is 14 residues long. The CDR3 spells CASSAAGLNSPLHF. CDR3 DNA sequence: TGTGCCAGCAGCGCGGCAGGTCTGAATTCACCCCTCCACTTT.

V and J are TRBV3-1 and TRBJ2-7; D gene ambiguous. The length of the CDR3 is 16 residues. Germline loops: CDR1 LGHDT, CDR2 YNNKEL (reference sequence). Trimming stripped 3 bases from V and 0 bases from J, with 15 bases between. The CDR3 coding sequence is TGTGCCAGCAGCCACTTCCCGAGTGTTTCCTCCTACGAGCAGTACTTC. It specifies CASSHFPSVSSYEQYF.